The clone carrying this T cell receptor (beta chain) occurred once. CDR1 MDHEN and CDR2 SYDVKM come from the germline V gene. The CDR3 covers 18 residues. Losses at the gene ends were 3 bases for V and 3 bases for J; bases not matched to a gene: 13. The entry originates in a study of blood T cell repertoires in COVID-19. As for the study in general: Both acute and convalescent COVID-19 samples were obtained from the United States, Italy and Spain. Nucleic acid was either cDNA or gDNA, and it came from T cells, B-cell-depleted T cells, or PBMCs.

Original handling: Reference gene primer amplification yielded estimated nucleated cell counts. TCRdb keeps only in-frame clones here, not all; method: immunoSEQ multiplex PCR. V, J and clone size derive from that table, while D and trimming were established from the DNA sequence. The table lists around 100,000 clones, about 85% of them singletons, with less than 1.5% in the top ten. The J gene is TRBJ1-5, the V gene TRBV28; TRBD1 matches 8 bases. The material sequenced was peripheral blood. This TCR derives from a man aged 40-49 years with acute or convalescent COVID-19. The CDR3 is CASSFGQGATSFNQPQHF. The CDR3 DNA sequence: TGTGCCAGCAGTTTCGGGCAGGGGGCTACTTCTTTCAATCAGCCCCAGCATTTT.